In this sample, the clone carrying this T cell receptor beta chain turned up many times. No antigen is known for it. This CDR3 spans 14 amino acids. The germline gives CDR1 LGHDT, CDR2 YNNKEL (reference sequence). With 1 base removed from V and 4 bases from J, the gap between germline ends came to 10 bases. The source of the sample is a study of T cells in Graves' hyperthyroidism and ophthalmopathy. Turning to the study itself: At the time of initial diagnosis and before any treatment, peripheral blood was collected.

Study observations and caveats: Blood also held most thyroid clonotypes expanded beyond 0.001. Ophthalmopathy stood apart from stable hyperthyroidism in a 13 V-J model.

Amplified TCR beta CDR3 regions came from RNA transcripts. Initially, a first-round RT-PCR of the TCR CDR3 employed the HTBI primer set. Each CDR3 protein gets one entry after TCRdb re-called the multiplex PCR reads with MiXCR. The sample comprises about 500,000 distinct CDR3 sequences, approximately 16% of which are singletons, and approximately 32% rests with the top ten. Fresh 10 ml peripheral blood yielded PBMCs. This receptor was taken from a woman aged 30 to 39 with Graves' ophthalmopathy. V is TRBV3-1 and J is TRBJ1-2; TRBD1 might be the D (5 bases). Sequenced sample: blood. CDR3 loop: CASSQGGGTYGYTF. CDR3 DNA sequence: TGTGCCAGCAGCCAAGGGGGGGGGACCTATGGCTACACCTTC.